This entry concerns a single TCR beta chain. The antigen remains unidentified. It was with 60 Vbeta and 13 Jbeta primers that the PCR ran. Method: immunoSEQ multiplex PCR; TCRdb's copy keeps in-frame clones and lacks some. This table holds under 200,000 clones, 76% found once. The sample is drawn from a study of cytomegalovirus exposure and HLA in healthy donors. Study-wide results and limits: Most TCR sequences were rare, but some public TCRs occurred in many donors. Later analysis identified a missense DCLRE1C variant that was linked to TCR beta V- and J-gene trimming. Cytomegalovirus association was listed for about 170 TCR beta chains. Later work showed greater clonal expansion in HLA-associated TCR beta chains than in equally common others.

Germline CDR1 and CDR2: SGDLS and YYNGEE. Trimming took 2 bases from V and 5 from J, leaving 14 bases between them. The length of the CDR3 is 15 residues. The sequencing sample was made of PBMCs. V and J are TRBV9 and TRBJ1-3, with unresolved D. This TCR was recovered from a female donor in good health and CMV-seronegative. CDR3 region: CASSVGALTRNTIYF. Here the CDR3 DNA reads TGTGCCAGCAGCGTTGGAGCGCTCACTAGAAACACCATATATTTT.